This passage covers 17 T cell receptor beta chains from one sample sequenced in a study of T cells after posttransplantation cyclophosphamide. Assay: immunoSEQ multiplex PCR; the TCRdb copy retains only in-frame clones and omits some. The sample comprises about 47,000 clones, 94% of which are singletons, and approximately 2.8% rests with the top ten. Sequenced sample: PBMCs. These receptors originate from a young woman in good health and a related stem cell transplant donor.

This clone was detected only once. The rearrangement uses TRBV19 and TRBJ2-3; tentative D call: TRBD2 (5 bases). The V gene lost 0 bases and the J gene lost 2 bases, with 9 bases spanning the gap. Germline V gene data show CDR1 as LNHDA and CDR2 as SQIVND (reference sequence). This CDR3 has 15 residues. CDR3 nucleotides: TGTGCCAGTAGTATAGAGCTAGCAGCCACAGATACGCAGTATTTT. This translates into CASSIELAATDTQYF.

V usage is TRBV11-2 and J usage is TRBJ2-2; possibly TRBD1 for D (6 bases). Germline loops: CDR1 SGHAT, CDR2 FQNNGV. This CDR3 spans 15 amino acids. V was cut by 5 bases and J by 4 bases, with 14 bases left in between. CDR3 in DNA: TGTGCCAGCAGCCCAATTAGAGGGGGCACCGGGGAGCTGTTTTTT. Amino acid sequence: CASSPIRGGTGELFF.

A word on this clone: At one end, the junction sequence differs from germline, possibly due to a read error. Other DNA sequences in the sample encode the same CDR3. The V call is TRBV4-2, the J call TRBJ1-4; 11 bases map to TRBD1. Germline V gene sequence: CDR1 LGHNA, CDR2 YNFKEQ. The CDR3 runs to 19 residues. CDR3 loop: CASSQIRTGGHRTNEKLFF. CDR3 nucleotides: TGTGCTAGCAGCCAGATTCGGACAGGGGGCCACCGGACTAATGAAAAACTGTTTTTT.

V and J are TRBV30 and TRBJ2-7; 7 bases are a match to TRBD2. This CDR3 region has 12 residues. The germline gives CDR1 GTSNPN, CDR2 SVGIG (reference sequence). In DNA, the CDR3 is TGTGGTTCAGGCGCCCCCGGGGGGGAGCAGTACTTC. Protein sequence: CGSGAPGGEQYF.

The chain is built from TRBV4-2 and TRBJ2-5, with D hard to call. This CDR3 spans 15 amino acids. Trimming took off 1 base at V and 6 bases at J, with 15 bases between the two ends. Germline V gene lookup returns CDR1 LGHNA and CDR2 YNFKEQ. CDR3 protein: CASSQGPGEIKTQYF. The CDR3 DNA follows: TGTGCCAGCAGCCAAGGACCCGGAGAAATAAAGACCCAGTACTTC.

The chain is built from TRBV5-1 and TRBJ1-6; 10 bases are a match to TRBD1. In germline, CDR1 is SGHRS, CDR2 YFSETQ. After removal of 4 bases from V and 7 bases from J, the junction contained 5 bases not matched to a gene. The CDR3 loop spans 15 amino acids. This chain's CDR3 is CASSPEGQGNSPLHF. Here the CDR3 DNA reads TGCGCCAGCAGCCCCGAGGGACAGGGGAATTCACCCCTCCACTTT.

The chain employs TRBV5-1 and TRBJ2-3; TRBD2 might be the D (5 bases). The CDR3 loop spans 13 amino acids. Germline values: CDR1 SGHRS, CDR2 YFSETQ. Trimming shortened V by 4 bases and J by 0 bases, and 6 bases separated the two germline ends. CDR3 residues: CASSPGSTDTQYF. The CDR3 nucleotides are TGCGCCAGCAGCCCGGGAAGCACAGATACGCAGTATTTT.

The chain couples TRBV5-1 to TRBJ1-1; TRBD1 might be the D (5 bases). CDR1 and CDR2 from the germline V gene are SGHRS and YFSETQ. The V end was cut by 0 bases, the J end by 4 bases, with 13 bases between. The CDR3 covers 15 residues. The CDR3 nucleotides read TGCGCCAGCAGCTTGGTCGCAGGGAGGCCCACTGAAGCTTTCTTT. This translates into CASSLVAGRPTEAFF.

To note about this clone: Relative to the germline gene, one junction end is altered; a read error may explain this. This rearrangement joins TRBV7-9 to TRBJ1-2; 7 bases fit TRBD1. The CDR3 is 13 residues long. In germline, CDR1 is SEHNR, CDR2 FQNEAQ (reference sequence). DNA for the CDR3: TGTGCCAGCAGCTTAAGAGGTCGACAGGGCCGCGCCTTC. Its translation is CASSLRGRQGRAF.

The genes are TRBV6-5 and TRBJ1-4; no clear D. This CDR3 is 13 amino acids long. Germline loops: CDR1 MNHEY, CDR2 SVGAGI. The V gene lost 10 bases and the J gene lost 3 bases, with 12 bases spanning the gap. The DNA for the CDR3 is TGTGCCACCAAAGCCGTCCCTAATGAAAAACTGTTTTTT. This codes for CATKAVPNEKLFF.

This chain connects TRBV10-3 to TRBJ2-3; 8 bases map to TRBD2. The CDR3 runs to 16 residues. The germline V gene encodes CDR1 ENHRY and CDR2 SYGVKD. The ends lost 0 bases at V and 4 bases at J; junction bases unmatched: 6. The CDR3 DNA reads TGTGCCATCAGTGAGTCGAGCCGGGGGGGCGCAGATACGCAGTATTTT. This codes for CAISESSRGGADTQYF.

V and J are TRBV5-1 and TRBJ1-1; D unclear. The CDR3 length is 14 residues. V dropped 2 bases and J dropped 1 base, with 9 bases sitting between them. Germline CDR1 SGHRS, CDR2 YFSETQ. This CDR3 reads CASSLDGRNTEAFF. In nucleotides, the CDR3 is TGCGCCAGCAGCTTAGACGGGAGGAACACTGAAGCTTTCTTT. The full variable domain, completed using reference TRBV5-1 and TRBJ1-1, is KAGVTQTPRYLIKTRGQQVTLSCSPISGHRSVSWYQQTPGQGLQFLFEYFSETQRNKGNFPGRFSGRQFSNSRSEMNVSTLELGDSALYLCASSLDGRNTEAFFGQGTRLTVV.

This rearrangement joins TRBV7-2 to TRBJ2-3; the match to TRBD1 covers 8 bases. CDR1 and CDR2 (germline): SGHTA, FQGNSA. The V segment lost 1 base and the J segment 5 bases; nucleotides outside the gene matches: 11. The CDR3 runs to 17 residues. The CDR3 bases are TGTGCCAGCAGCTTAGTTTATTCCGGACAGGGAGGAGATACGCAGTATTTT. Translated: CASSLVYSGQGGDTQYF.

The V gene is TRBV7-2, the J gene TRBJ1-5; D ambiguous. Germline V lookup: CDR1 SGHTA, CDR2 FQGNSA. V lost 5 bases and J 5 bases, leaving 10 bases between the germline ends. This CDR3 is 13 amino acids long. In nucleotides, the CDR3 is TGTGCCAGCAGCCCCGCGCCTGATCAGCCCCAGCATTTT. Its translation: CASSPAPDQPQHF.

This clone was seen only a few times. V is TRBV6-1 and J is TRBJ2-3, with TRBD2 matching 13 bases. Germline trimming cut 6 bases from V and 6 bases from J; bases unmatched to any gene: 3. Germline loops: CDR1 MNHNS, CDR2 SASEGT. The CDR3 loop spans 14 amino acids. The CDR3 region is CASRLGLAGDTQYF. In nucleotides, the CDR3 is TGTGCCAGCAGGCTGGGACTAGCGGGGGATACGCAGTATTTT.

This sequence joins TRBV30 and TRBJ1-5; TRBD1 is a possible D gene (6 bases). V was cut by 2 bases and J by 4 bases, with 6 bases left in between. The CDR3 is 12 amino acids. Germline V gene data show CDR1 as GTSNPN and CDR2 as SVGIG (reference sequence). As DNA, the CDR3 is TGTGCCTGGAGTACAGGGAATCAGCCCCAGCATTTT. Encoded protein: CAWSTGNQPQHF.

The chain has TRBV29-1 and TRBJ1-2; 8 bases are a match to TRBD1. CDR1 SQVTM and CDR2 ANQGSEA come from the germline V gene. The CDR3 spans 13 residues. Germline trimming cut 6 bases from V and 3 bases from J; bases unmatched to any gene: 6. CDR3 bases: TGCAGCGTGCCACAGGGGGTCGACTATGGCTACACCTTC. Its protein product is CSVPQGVDYGYTF.